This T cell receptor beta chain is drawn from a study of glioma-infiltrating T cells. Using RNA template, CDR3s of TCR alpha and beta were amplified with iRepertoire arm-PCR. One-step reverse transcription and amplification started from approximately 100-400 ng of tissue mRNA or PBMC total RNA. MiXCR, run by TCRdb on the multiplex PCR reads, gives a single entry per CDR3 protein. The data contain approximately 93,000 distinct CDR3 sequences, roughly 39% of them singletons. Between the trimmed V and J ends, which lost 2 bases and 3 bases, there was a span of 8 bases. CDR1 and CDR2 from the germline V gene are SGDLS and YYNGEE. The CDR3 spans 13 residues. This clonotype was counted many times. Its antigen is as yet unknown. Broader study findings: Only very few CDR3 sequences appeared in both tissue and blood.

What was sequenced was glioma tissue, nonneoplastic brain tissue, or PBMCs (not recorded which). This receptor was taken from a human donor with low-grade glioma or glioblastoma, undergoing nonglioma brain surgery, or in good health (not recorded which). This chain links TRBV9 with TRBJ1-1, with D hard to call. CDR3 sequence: CASSVGSDTEAFF. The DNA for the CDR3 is TGTGCCAGCAGCGTTGGGTCGGACACTGAAGCTTTCTTT.